Below are 25 T cell receptor beta chains sequenced from a single sample in a study of CD8 T cells in ankylosing spondylitis. One entry per CDR3 protein results from TCRdb running MiXCR on the 5' RACE reads. The sample holds 350,000 or so distinct CDR3 sequences, about 15% seen once. The sample taken for sequencing was blood, either unsorted or a sorted T cell fraction (not recorded which). The receptors here all came from a male donor with ankylosing spondylitis or in good health (not recorded which).

The rearrangement links TRBV5-1 to TRBJ2-6; 11 nucleotides line up with TRBD1. The junction had 10 bases not matched to a gene; V was cut back by 0 bases and J by 2 bases. The CDR3 is 20 residues long. The germline gives CDR1 SGHRS, CDR2 YFSETQ. CDR3 residues: CASSLVVPGQGVAGANVLTF. The CDR3 DNA reads as TGCGCCAGCAGCTTGGTCGTACCGGGACAGGGGGTAGCTGGGGCCAACGTCCTGACTTTC.

The chain has TRBV29-1 and TRBJ1-4; D ambiguous. CDR1 is SQVTM, CDR2 ANQGSEA, per germline. The CDR3 has 10 residues. Trimming shortened V by 7 bases and J by 4 bases, and 4 bases separated the two germline ends. Here the CDR3 reads CSGFNEKLFF. CDR3 coding DNA: TGCAGCGGCTTTAATGAAAAACTGTTTTTT.

Ten or more counts support this clonotype. The chain couples TRBV20-1 to TRBJ2-3; 10 nucleotides align to TRBD2. After removal of 4 bases from V and 4 bases from J, the junction contained 2 bases not matched to a gene. Germline loops: CDR1 DFQATT, CDR2 SNEGSKA (reference sequence). The CDR3 runs 13 residues. The CDR3 nucleotides read TGCAGTGCTAAACTAGCGGGATCAGATACGCAGTATTTT. This sequence encodes CSAKLAGSDTQYF.

This rearrangement joins TRBV29-1 to TRBJ2-3; D may be TRBD2 (5 bases). Trimming stripped 5 bases from V and 5 bases from J, with 11 bases between. The CDR3 consists of 12 residues. Germline V gene lookup returns CDR1 SQVTM and CDR2 ANQGSEA. CDR3 nucleotide sequence: TGCAGCGTTACACCCGGGGAAGATACGCAGTATTTT. Translation gives CSVTPGEDTQYF.

The chain carries TRBV4-1 and TRBJ2-5, with 8 bases matching TRBD2. With 1 base clipped from V and 2 bases from J, the junction kept 12 bases outside the gene matches. CDR3 length: 18 residues. The germline V gene has CDR1 MGHRA and CDR2 YSYEKL. The DNA of the CDR3 is TGCGCCAGCAGCCAAGGGGCGATAGCGGGGTATTTTCAAGAGACCCAGTACTTC. Its protein product is CASSQGAIAGYFQETQYF.

This clonotype appeared a few times. This chain uses TRBV5-1 with TRBJ2-2; 7 nucleotides line up with TRBD2. Germline loops: CDR1 SGHRS, CDR2 YFSETQ. V shed 4 bases, J shed 0 bases, and the junction held 3 bases outside the gene matches. CDR3 length equals 15 residues. This CDR3 is CASSERGPNTGELFF. The CDR3, as DNA: TGCGCCAGCAGCGAGCGGGGCCCGAACACCGGGGAGCTGTTTTTT.

The chain links TRBV11-3 to TRBJ2-3, with 10 bases aligning to TRBD2. Trimming at V came to 5 bases and at J to 4 bases, leaving 12 bases not matched to a gene. Per germline, CDR1 SGHNT and CDR2 YENEEA. The CDR3 is 17 amino acids. The CDR3 protein is CASSRNPAGGPPDTQYF. DNA of the CDR3: TGTGCCAGCAGCCGGAACCCAGCGGGGGGGCCCCCAGATACGCAGTATTTT.

This clonotype was detected once. The chain is built from TRBV12-3 or TRBV12-4 and TRBJ2-3; maybe TRBD2 (5 bases). The CDR3 length is 15 residues. V was cut by 3 bases and J by 1 base, with 11 bases left in between. DNA of the CDR3: TGTGCCAGCAGTTTCCCGGGGAAAGGCACAGATACGCAGTATTTT. Translated: CASSFPGKGTDTQYF.

The sample holds a few counts of this clonotype. The chain uses TRBV5-1 and TRBJ2-4; D unresolved. From germline, CDR1 is SGHRS and CDR2 YFSETQ. With 0 bases removed from V and 3 bases from J, the gap between germline ends came to 7 bases. The CDR3 is 14 amino acids. CDR3 sequence (DNA): TGCGCCAGCAGCTTGGAGATTGTCAAAAACATTCAGTACTTC. Encoded protein: CASSLEIVKNIQYF.

This chain joins TRBV3-1 and TRBJ2-7; 14 bases match TRBD2. The germline CDR1 and CDR2 sequences are LGHDT and YNNKEL (reference sequence). CDR3 size: 18 residues. The V segment lost 2 bases and the J segment 0 bases; nucleotides outside the gene matches: 6. CDR3 DNA: TGTGCCAGCAGCCAACGGCGACTAGCGGGGGGGAGCTCCTACGAGCAGTACTTC. Translation: CASSQRRLAGGSSYEQYF.

The chain joins TRBV10-3 to TRBJ1-5; TRBD1 matches at 7 bases. J was trimmed by 5 bases and V by 0 bases; bases with no gene match: 4. From germline, CDR1 is ENHRY and CDR2 SYGVKD. This CDR3 is built from 15 residues. The CDR3 nucleotides are TGTGCCATCAGTGAGTCGGGGACAGCCCATCAGCCCCAGCATTTT. Amino acids: CAISESGTAHQPQHF.

The rearrangement joins TRBV3-1 to TRBJ2-7; 9 bases are shared with TRBD1. CDR1 and CDR2 (germline): LGHDT, YNNKEL (reference sequence). The CDR3 is made up of 16 amino acids. J lost 3 bases, V lost 4 bases, and 10 bases had no gene match. The DNA for the CDR3 is TGTGCCAGCAGCCGAAATACCGGGACAGGGATCTACGAGCAGTACTTC. Translation gives CASSRNTGTGIYEQYF.

The rearrangement uses TRBV10-3 and TRBJ2-1; possibly TRBD2 for D (6 bases). V lost 9 bases to trimming and J lost 3 bases, with 9 bases between them. The CDR3 totals 12 residues. The germline V gene has CDR1 ENHRY and CDR2 SYGVKD. The chain's CDR3 is CAMRDNYNEQFF. In DNA, the CDR3 is TGTGCCATGCGGGATAACTACAATGAGCAGTTCTTC.

This chain connects TRBV9 to TRBJ2-1; the D is unclear. V lost 5 bases, J lost 0 bases, and 12 bases lay in between. Per germline, CDR1 SGDLS and CDR2 YYNGEE. There are 15 residues in the CDR3. CDR3 sequence (DNA): TGTGCCAGCAGTTCCAGGCCTAGCTCCTACAATGAGCAGTTCTTC. Protein sequence: CASSSRPSSYNEQFF.

The genes are TRBV6-1 and TRBJ2-3, with a possible D match to TRBD2 (5 bases). V was trimmed by 7 bases and J by 2 bases, leaving 13 bases between them. CDR1 is MNHNS, CDR2 SASEGT, per germline. The CDR3 is made up of 14 amino acids. CDR3 sequence reads: CASTKTTPTDTQYF. The CDR3 DNA reads as TGTGCCAGCACCAAGACTACCCCCACAGATACGCAGTATTTT.

This clonotype was counted only a few times. The genes are TRBV5-5 and TRBJ2-4; 14 bases map to TRBD2. J gave up 1 base and V 4 bases, and 7 bases lay outside the gene matches. The V gene's germline CDR1 is SGHKS and CDR2 YYEKEE (reference sequence). The CDR3 has 18 amino acids. The CDR3 here is CASSTGTSGSGAKNIQYF. CDR3 nucleotide sequence: TGTGCCAGCAGCACCGGGACTAGCGGGAGCGGTGCCAAAAACATTCAGTACTTC.

This clonotype turned up a few times. The chain uses TRBV11-3 and TRBJ2-1; 10 bases map to TRBD2. V dropped 0 bases and J dropped 5; count of bases not matched to a gene: 10. The CDR3 contains 18 residues. Germline values: CDR1 SGHNT, CDR2 YENEEA. The DNA for the CDR3 is TGTGCCAGCAGCTTAGATAGGCTAGCGGGAGACTTGGACAATGAGCAGTTCTTC. Its translation is CASSLDRLAGDLDNEQFF.

This chain connects TRBV5-1 to TRBJ1-6; a weak D match, TRBD1 (6 bases). The germline V gene encodes CDR1 SGHRS and CDR2 YFSETQ. The CDR3 has 13 amino acids. V shed 4 bases and J shed 8 bases, with 10 bases lying between them. CDR3 bases: TGCGCCAGCAGCCCGGACAGCTATTCACCCCTCCACTTT. Its protein product is CASSPDSYSPLHF.

Only a few counts were recorded for this clonotype. This chain uses TRBV7-9 with TRBJ1-1, with D maybe TRBD1 (6 bases). This CDR3 spans 14 amino acids. The V end was cut by 6 bases, the J end by 7 bases, with 18 bases between. The germline gives CDR1 SEHNR, CDR2 FQNEAQ (reference sequence). CDR3 sequence reads: CASSSSRDNYEAFF. CDR3 DNA: TGTGCCAGCAGTTCAAGCCGGGACAACTATGAAGCTTTCTTT.

This clonotype was recorded a few times. The rearrangement uses TRBV6-1 and TRBJ2-2, with 9 bases fitting TRBD2. Unmatched junction bases numbered 8, after V lost 6 bases and J lost 3 bases. In germline, CDR1 is MNHNS, CDR2 SASEGT. The CDR3 extends over 16 amino acids. The CDR3 region is CASRLPAGGDTGELFF. CDR3 nucleotide sequence: TGTGCCAGCAGATTGCCAGCGGGAGGAGACACCGGGGAGCTGTTTTTT.

The J gene is TRBJ2-3, the V gene TRBV3-1, with TRBD1 identical over 9 bases. The CDR3 loop spans 16 amino acids. V was clipped by 1 base and J by 2 bases; unmatched bases: 4. Germline V gives CDR1 LGHDT, CDR2 YNNKEL (reference sequence). CDR3 residues: CASSQGTGVFTDTQYF. CDR3 nucleotides: TGTGCCAGCAGCCAAGGGACAGGGGTCTTCACAGATACGCAGTATTTT.

This clonotype was seen repeatedly, ten times or more. The V call is TRBV12-3 or TRBV12-4, the J call TRBJ1-5, with D perhaps TRBD1 (6 bases). Trimming cost V 5 bases and J 4 bases, with 15 bases left between them. The CDR3 loop spans 15 amino acids. The CDR3 is CASSKGGGLNQPQHF. The CDR3 nucleotides read TGTGCCAGCAGTAAGGGGGGGGGATTGAATCAGCCCCAGCATTTT.

The genes are TRBV6-1 and TRBJ1-1, with TRBD1 as a possible D gene (6 bases). Germline lookup yields CDR1 MNHNS and CDR2 SASEGT. Deletions cut 5 bases from V and 4 bases from J, with 20 bases between. There are 16 residues in the CDR3. The CDR3 nucleotides read TGTGCCAGCAGTCCGAGACTAACTCAGGGGTTCACTGAAGCTTTCTTT. Protein: CASSPRLTQGFTEAFF.

This clonotype has just a few counts. The genes are TRBV9 and TRBJ2-3; 11 bases are shared with TRBD2. This CDR3 region has 16 residues. Germline V lookup: CDR1 SGDLS, CDR2 YYNGEE. The V and J ends lost 4 bases and 6 bases, in that order; junction bases with no gene match: 10. In DNA, the CDR3 is TGTGCCAGCAGCCCGGGGACTAGCGGTTTTGGGGATACGCAGTATTTT. This translates into CASSPGTSGFGDTQYF.

The rearrangement uses TRBV20-1 and TRBJ1-1; no clear D gene. V lost 3 bases and J 0 bases, leaving 5 bases between the germline ends. The CDR3 has 12 amino acids. Germline V gene sequence: CDR1 DFQATT, CDR2 SNEGSKA (reference sequence). DNA for the CDR3: TGCAGTGCTAGTGGGTTGAACACTGAAGCTTTCTTT. Protein product: CSASGLNTEAFF.